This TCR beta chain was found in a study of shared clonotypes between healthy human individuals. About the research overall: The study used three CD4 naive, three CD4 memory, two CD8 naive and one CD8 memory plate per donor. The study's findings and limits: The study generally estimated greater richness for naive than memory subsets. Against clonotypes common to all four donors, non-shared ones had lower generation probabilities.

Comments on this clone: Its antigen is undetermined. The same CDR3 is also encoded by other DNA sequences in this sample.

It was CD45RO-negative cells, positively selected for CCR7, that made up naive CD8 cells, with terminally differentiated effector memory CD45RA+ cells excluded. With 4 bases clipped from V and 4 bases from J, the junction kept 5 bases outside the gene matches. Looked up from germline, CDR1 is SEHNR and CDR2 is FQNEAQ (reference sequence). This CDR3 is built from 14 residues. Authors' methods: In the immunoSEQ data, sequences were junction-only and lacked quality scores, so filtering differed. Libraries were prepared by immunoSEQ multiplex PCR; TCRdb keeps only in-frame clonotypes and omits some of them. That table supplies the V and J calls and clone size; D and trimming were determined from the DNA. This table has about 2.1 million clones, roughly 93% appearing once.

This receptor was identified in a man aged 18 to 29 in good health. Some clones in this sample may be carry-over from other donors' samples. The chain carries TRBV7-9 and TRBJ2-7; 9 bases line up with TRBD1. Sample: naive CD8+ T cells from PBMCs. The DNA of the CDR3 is TGTGCCAGCAGCTCCGGGACAGGGTCTTACGAGCAGTACTTC. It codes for CASSSGTGSYEQYF.